The clone carrying this TCR beta chain was found a few times. These data originate in a study of human T cells and chemical hapten exposure. Time point defined: patch test 1, 2 weeks after DPC sensitization. Documented treatment: therapeutic diphenylcyclopropenone sensitization with weekly scalp DPC. Blood, whole and unfractionated, served as the source for total RNA extraction. Via MiXCR, TCRdb re-called the RACE reads, giving one row per CDR3 protein. The repertoire holds 35,000 or so distinct CDR3 sequences, 5% to 8% seen once, with 8% to 9.5% in the top ten. The TCR was taken from a woman under 40 with alopecia areata. Some clones in this sample may be carry-over from other donors' samples. Sequencing used whole blood, obtained in connection with sensitization to the hapten diphenylcyclopropenone (DPC).

This CDR3 is CASSPSMLEKLFF. CDR3 coding DNA: TGTGCCAGCAGCCCCTCGATGCTCGAAAAACTGTTTTTT. The chain is built from TRBV3-1 and TRBJ1-4; D is unclear. Trimming shortened V by 4 bases and J by 8 bases, and 11 bases separated the two germline ends. Germline CDR1 is LGHDT and CDR2 is YNNKEL (reference sequence). This CDR3 region has 13 residues. The full variable domain, completed using reference TRBV3-1 and TRBJ1-4, is DTAVSQTPKYLVTQMGNDKSIKCEQNLGHDTMYWYKQDSKKFLKIMFSYNNKELIINETVPNRFSPKSPDKAHLNLHINSLELGDSAVYFCASSPSMLEKLFFGSGTQLSVL.